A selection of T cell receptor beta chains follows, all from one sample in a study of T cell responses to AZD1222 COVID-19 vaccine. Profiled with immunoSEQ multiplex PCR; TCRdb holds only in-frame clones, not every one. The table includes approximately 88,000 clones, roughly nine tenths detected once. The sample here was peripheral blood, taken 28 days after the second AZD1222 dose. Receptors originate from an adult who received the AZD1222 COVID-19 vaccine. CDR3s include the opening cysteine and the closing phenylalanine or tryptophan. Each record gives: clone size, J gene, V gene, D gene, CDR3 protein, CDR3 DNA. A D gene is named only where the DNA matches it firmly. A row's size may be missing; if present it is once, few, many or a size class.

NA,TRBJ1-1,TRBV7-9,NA,CASSRMGQEGTEAFF,TGTGCCAGCAGCCGTATGGGGCAGGAGGGGACTGAAGCTTTCTTT
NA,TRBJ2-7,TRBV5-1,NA,CASSLEAGGSYEQYF,TGCGCCAGCAGCTTGGAGGCAGGGGGGTCCTACGAGCAGTACTTC
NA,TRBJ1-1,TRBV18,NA,CASSQGEGSEAFF,TGTGCCAGCTCCCAAGGCGAGGGATCTGAAGCTTTCTTT
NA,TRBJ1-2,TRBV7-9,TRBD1,CASSLGDRPLSGYTF,TGTGCCAGCAGCTTAGGGGACAGGCCTCTGAGTGGCTACACCTTC
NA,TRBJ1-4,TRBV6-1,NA,CASSEAGPANEKLFF,TGTGCCAGCAGTGAGGCGGGCCCTGCTAATGAAAAACTGTTTTTT
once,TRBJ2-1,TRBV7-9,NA,CASSRSGNEQFF,TGTGCCAGCAGCCGTAGTGGGAATGAGCAGTTCTTC
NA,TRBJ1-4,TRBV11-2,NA,CASSLGAGSYEKLFF,TGTGCCAGCAGCTTAGGGGCAGGGTCTTATGAAAAACTGTTTTTT
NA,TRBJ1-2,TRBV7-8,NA,CASSPTDYGYTF,TGTGCCAGCAGCCCTACTGACTATGGCTACACCTTC
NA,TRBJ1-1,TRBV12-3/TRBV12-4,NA,CASSTGMNTEAFF,TGTGCCAGCAGTACAGGGATGAACACTGAAGCTTTCTTT
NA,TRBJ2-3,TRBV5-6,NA,CASSLQGWSTDTQYF,TGTGCCAGCAGCTTACAGGGTTGGAGCACAGATACGCAGTATTTT
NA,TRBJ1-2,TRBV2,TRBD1,CASGIQGTYGYTF,TGTGCCAGCGGCATACAGGGGACCTATGGCTACACCTTC
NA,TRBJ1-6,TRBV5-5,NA,CASTPRQAPWDSPLHF,TGTGCCAGCACCCCCAGACAGGCGCCCTGGGATTCACCCCTCCACTTT
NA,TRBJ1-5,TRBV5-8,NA,CASSRVQPQHF,TGTGCCAGCAGCCGAGTTCAGCCCCAGCATTTT
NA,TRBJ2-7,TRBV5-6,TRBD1,CASSIAGTGEHEQYF,TGTGCCAGCAGCATTGCCGGGACAGGGGAACACGAGCAGTACTTC
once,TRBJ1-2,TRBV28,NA,CASSADVYGYTF,TGTGCCAGCAGTGCGGACGTTTATGGCTACACCTTC